Listed below are T cell receptor beta chains from one sample, sequenced in a study of response to subunit inactivated influenza vaccine. TCRdb re-called the RT-PCR reads with MiXCR, one entry per CDR3 protein. In the table there are about 190,000 distinct CDR3 sequences, approximately 15% of which are singletons. Sample: CD8+ T cells sorted from PBMCs, taken around 5 days after vaccination. These receptors all come from a man in his fifties or sixties who received an inactivated influenza vaccine. Both conserved end residues are part of each CDR3. A D gene is named only where the DNA matches it firmly. A row's size may be missing; if present it is once, few, many or a size class.

D	V	size	J	length	CDR3	DNA
TRBD1	TRBV14	.	TRBJ1-2	14	CASSQVSRGHGYTF	TGTGCCAGCAGCCAAGTGAGCAGGGGGCATGGCTACACCTTC
TRBD2	TRBV10-3	few	TRBJ2-1	20	CAISSDSGSPQKVSYNEQFF	TGTGCCATCAGTTCAGATAGCGGGAGCCCACAAAAAGTATCCTACAATGAGCAGTTCTTC
TRBD2	TRBV12-3/TRBV12-4	few	TRBJ2-2	15	CASPRGGVSTGELFF	TGTGCCAGCCCCCGCGGGGGTGTGAGTACCGGGGAGCTGTTTTTT
.	TRBV27	few	TRBJ2-1	14	CASSLLGPYNEQFF	TGTGCCAGCAGTTTACTGGGTCCCTACAATGAGCAGTTCTTC
.	TRBV12-3/TRBV12-4	many	TRBJ1-1	14	CASSFGQPNTEAFF	TGTGCCAGCAGTTTCGGACAGCCGAACACTGAAGCTTTCTTT
.	TRBV15	few	TRBJ2-7	14	CATSRPGTTGEQYF	TGTGCCACCAGCAGACCCGGGACCACGGGGGAGCAGTACTTC
TRBD2	TRBV9	.	TRBJ2-1	20	CASSTPLTSGGTISYNEQFF	TGTGCCAGCAGCACCCCACTAACGAGCGGGGGGACCATCTCCTACAATGAGCAGTTCTTC
.	TRBV5-1	few	TRBJ2-4	18	CASSLNSGAELAKNIQYF	TGCGCCAGCAGCTTGAATTCCGGGGCTGAACTAGCCAAAAACATTCAGTACTTC
.	TRBV6-5	.	TRBJ1-2	16	CASSYAVGRPYYGYTF	TGTGCCAGCAGTTACGCTGTGGGCAGGCCATACTATGGCTACACCTTC
TRBD2	TRBV7-9	.	TRBJ2-5	11	CASRIAGTQYF	TGTGCCAGCAGAATAGCGGGGACCCAGTACTTC
.	TRBV12-3/TRBV12-4	.	TRBJ2-7	13	CASSRLGGYEQYF	TGTGCCAGCAGCCGTCTAGGGGGCTACGAGCAGTACTTC
.	TRBV6-2/TRBV6-3	.	TRBJ2-3	14	CASSYSGGSDTQYF	TGTGCCAGCAGTTACTCGGGGGGCTCAGATACGCAGTATTTT
TRBD1	TRBV28	.	TRBJ2-5	16	CASSPLTGGFQETQYF	TGTGCCAGCAGTCCTCTGACAGGGGGGTTTCAAGAGACCCAGTACTTC
.	TRBV7-9	.	TRBJ2-5	16	CASSNALPSGSETQYF	TGTGCCAGCAGCAACGCTCTCCCTTCGGGATCAGAGACCCAGTACTTC
TRBD1	TRBV24-1	.	TRBJ2-1	16	CATSDLTGRGHNEQFF	TGTGCCACCAGTGACCTGACAGGGCGAGGGCACAATGAGCAGTTCTTC
.	TRBV29-1	few	TRBJ2-1	15	CSVHPDRNNYNEQFF	TGCAGCGTACACCCGGACAGAAACAATTACAATGAGCAGTTCTTC
TRBD2	TRBV28	.	TRBJ2-1	16	CASSLIGGRYSDEQFF	TGTGCCAGCAGTTTAATAGGCGGGAGGTATAGCGATGAGCAGTTCTTC
TRBD2	TRBV6-1	.	TRBJ2-3	16	CASREWAGGLSDTQYF	TGTGCCAGCAGAGAGTGGGCGGGAGGGCTCTCAGATACGCAGTATTTT
TRBD2	TRBV6-2/TRBV6-3	.	TRBJ2-5	15	CASSARPGLEETQYF	TGTGCCAGCAGTGCCCGACCGGGACTAGAAGAGACCCAGTACTTC
.	TRBV27	many	TRBJ2-2	14	CASSLIGGTGELFF	TGTGCCAGCAGTTTAATAGGGGGGACCGGGGAGCTGTTTTTT
.	TRBV9	few	TRBJ2-4	12	CASGPTKNIQYF	TGTGCCTCCGGACCAACCAAAAACATTCAGTACTTC
TRBD2	TRBV4-2	few	TRBJ2-3	15	CASSGERGGTDTQYF	TGTGCCAGCAGCGGGGAGCGGGGGGGCACAGATACGCAGTATTTT
TRBD2	TRBV4-2	few	TRBJ2-2	17	CASRPRTTGGPTGELFF	TGTGCCAGCAGACCAAGAACAACGGGAGGGCCAACCGGGGAGCTGTTTTTT
.	TRBV7-8	few	TRBJ1-5	13	CASSLVNDQPQHF	TGTGCCAGCAGCTTAGTAAATGATCAGCCCCAGCATTTT
TRBD1	TRBV29-1	.	TRBJ1-2	13	CSVRTGEGYGYTF	TGCAGCGTTCGAACAGGGGAGGGCTATGGCTACACCTTC
.	TRBV9	many	TRBJ2-7	12	CASSPSDYEQYF	TGTGCCAGCAGCCCCTCGGACTACGAGCAGTACTTC
TRBD1	TRBV12-3/TRBV12-4	.	TRBJ2-5	15	CASSLDRGLGETQYF	TGTGCCAGCAGTTTGGACAGGGGGTTGGGGGAGACCCAGTACTTC
TRBD1	TRBV7-9	.	TRBJ2-4	12	CASSPGQGVQYF	TGTGCCAGCAGCCCAGGACAGGGTGTTCAGTACTTC
.	TRBV28	many	TRBJ1-1	14	CASSLGGAGTEAFF	TGTGCCAGCAGTTTAGGGGGGGCGGGCACTGAAGCTTTCTTT
TRBD1	TRBV11-2	few	TRBJ2-1	16	CASSLGGRTGEDEQFF	TGTGCCAGCAGCTTAGGCGGACGGACAGGGGAGGATGAGCAGTTCTTC
.	TRBV12-3/TRBV12-4	few	TRBJ2-1	14	CASSLTGTIHEQFF	TGTGCCAGCAGTTTAACAGGGACAATACATGAGCAGTTCTTC
.	TRBV11-2	few	TRBJ2-3	16	CASSLGLGQLGDTQYF	TGTGCCAGCAGCTTAGGACTAGGGCAGTTGGGAGATACGCAGTATTTT
.	TRBV3-1	.	TRBJ2-7	16	CASSQEYGGGPDEQYF	TGTGCCAGCAGCCAAGAGTATGGAGGGGGCCCCGACGAGCAGTACTTC
.	TRBV28	.	TRBJ1-6	16	CASSLGVSSYNSPLHF	TGTGCCAGCAGTTTAGGGGTTAGCTCCTATAATTCACCCCTCCACTTT
.	TRBV3-1	few	TRBJ1-4	14	CASSPWGGFEKLFF	TGTGCCAGCAGCCCCTGGGGAGGCTTTGAAAAACTGTTTTTT
TRBD2	TRBV7-8	.	TRBJ2-1	15	CASSNNFKSGSWQFF	TGTGCCAGCAGCAACAACTTCAAAAGCGGGAGCTGGCAGTTCTTC
.	TRBV12-3/TRBV12-4	few	TRBJ1-3	16	CASSPVNPASGNTIYF	TGTGCCAGCAGTCCGGTCAACCCAGCCTCTGGAAACACCATATATTTT
TRBD2	TRBV3-1	.	TRBJ2-7	15	CASSPTSGGRYEQYF	TGTGCCAGCAGCCCGACTAGCGGGGGGCGGTACGAGCAGTACTTC
TRBD2	TRBV12-3/TRBV12-4	.	TRBJ2-7	14	CASSFRDYSYEQYF	TGTGCCAGCAGTTTTAGGGACTACTCCTACGAGCAGTACTTC
.	TRBV7-6	.	TRBJ1-1	15	CASSLEATGNTEAFF	TGTGCCAGCAGCTTAGAGGCGACAGGGAACACTGAAGCTTTCTTT
.	TRBV7-8	few	TRBJ2-5	15	CASSLVDGTTETQYF	TGTGCCAGCAGCTTAGTGGACGGTACCACGGAGACCCAGTACTTC
.	TRBV25-1	.	TRBJ2-6	17	CASKGVTGITGANVLTF	TGTGCCAGCAAGGGGGTGACAGGAATAACTGGGGCCAACGTCCTGACTTTC
.	TRBV6-1	.	TRBJ1-5	15	CASSESSGTPQPQHF	TGTGCCAGCAGTGAAAGCAGTGGGACCCCTCAGCCCCAGCATTTT
TRBD2	TRBV15	.	TRBJ2-7	17	CATSRGTSGRNSHEQYF	TGTGCCACCAGCAGAGGAACTAGCGGGAGAAACTCCCACGAGCAGTACTTC
.	TRBV7-9	.	TRBJ2-1	14	CASSRDGLYNEQFF	TGTGCCAGCAGCCGGGATGGCCTCTACAATGAGCAGTTCTTC
.	TRBV29-1	.	TRBJ2-7	14	CSVASPGAGYEQYF	TGCAGCGTTGCTAGCCCGGGGGCTGGCTACGAGCAGTACTTC
.	TRBV5-6	.	TRBJ2-2	14	CASSAGRNTGELFF	TGTGCCAGCAGCGCGGGACGGAACACCGGGGAGCTGTTTTTT
.	TRBV4-1	few	TRBJ2-7	17	CASSQFGGLTGSYEQYF	TGCGCCAGCAGCCAATTCGGGGGACTGACTGGGTCCTACGAGCAGTACTTC